One and the same sample provided the 11 T cell receptor beta chains below, sequenced in a study of shared T cell receptors in the human thymus. Only in-frame clones appear in the TCRdb table, and some are missing; sequencing was by immunoSEQ multiplex PCR. Of hundreds of thousands of clones in the sample, around 87% were seen once. This same sample was also taken into another study, of human thymus T cells.

The specimen sequenced was thymocytes. The source of these receptors is a boy younger than two with a congenital heart defect.

The chain recombines TRBV29-1 with TRBJ1-1; possibly TRBD1 for D (5 bases). The CDR3 has 12 residues. Germline CDR1 and CDR2: SQVTM and ANQGSEA. V was pared by 5 bases and J by 4 bases, with 11 bases between. Here the CDR3 reads CSVPVGGTEAFF. The CDR3, as DNA: TGCAGCGTTCCGGTGGGGGGCACTGAAGCTTTCTTT.

This chain links TRBV4-1 with TRBJ2-6; TRBD2 agrees at 8 bases. The CDR3 has 16 residues. V shed 3 bases, J shed 0 bases, and the junction held 1 base outside the gene matches. Germline CDR1 reads MGHRA; CDR2 reads YSYEKL. CDR3 nucleotide sequence: TGCGCCAGCAGCCACCTAGCGGGCTCTGGGGCCAACGTCCTGACTTTC. This gives the protein CASSHLAGSGANVLTF.

This clone was observed a single time. This chain connects TRBV5-6 to TRBJ2-4; 7 bases agree with TRBD2. The CDR3 runs 15 residues. Germline V gene sequence: CDR1 SGHDT, CDR2 YYEEEE. After removal of 3 bases from V and 8 bases from J, the junction contained 11 bases not matched to a gene. This CDR3 reads CASSWAGDCWDIQYF. The CDR3 DNA reads as TGTGCCAGCAGCTGGGCGGGGGATTGCTGGGACATTCAGTACTTC.

The chain uses TRBV2 and TRBJ2-1, with a possible D match to TRBD1 (5 bases). The CDR3 consists of 12 residues. The V end lost 4 bases, the J end lost 8 bases, and 9 bases lay between the germline ends. CDR1 SNHLY and CDR2 FYNNEI come from the germline V gene. The chain's CDR3 is CASSVRAHEQFF. In DNA, the CDR3 is TGTGCCAGCAGTGTCAGGGCCCATGAGCAGTTCTTC.

The V and J genes are TRBV25-1 and TRBJ2-3; 10 bases map to TRBD2. Germline CDR1 and CDR2: MGHDK and SYGVNS. The CDR3 runs to 13 residues. Trimming cost V 8 bases and J 8 bases; bases outside gene matches: 7. The CDR3 loop is CASVSGGVFTQYF. The CDR3, as DNA: TGTGCCAGCGTGAGCGGGGGGGTGTTTACGCAGTATTTT. The full variable domain, its missing parts supplied by reference TRBV25-1 and TRBJ2-3, is EADIYQTPRYLVIGTGKKITLECSQTMGHDKMYWYQQDPGMELHLIHYSYGVNSTEKGDLSSESTVSRIRTEHFPLTLESARPSHTSQYLCASVSGGVFTQYFGPGTRLTVL.

The chain is built from TRBV4-3 and TRBJ1-4; the D gene is possibly TRBD1 (5 bases). The CDR3 is 20 residues long. Germline V gene lookup returns CDR1 LGHNA and CDR2 YSLEER. V was cut by 2 bases and J by 0 bases, with 22 bases left in between. CDR3 amino acids: CASSQNPRQNETTTNEKLFF. CDR3 DNA: TGCGCCAGCAGCCAAAACCCTCGACAGAACGAAACGACAACTAATGAAAAACTGTTTTTT.

This chain joins TRBV7-9 and TRBJ2-7; TRBD1 agrees at 8 bases. Germline assignment: CDR1 SEHNR and CDR2 FQNEAQ (reference sequence). With V trimmed by 3 bases and J by 7 bases, 8 bases remained unmatched. The CDR3 has 14 amino acids. CDR3 nucleotide sequence: TGTGCCAGCAGCTTGACGAACAGGGGGAGAGAGCAGTACTTC. This translates into CASSLTNRGREQYF.

The chain employs TRBV27 and TRBJ2-5, with 9 bases lining up with TRBD2. This CDR3 contains 14 residues. The V segment lost 6 bases and the J segment 2 bases; nucleotides outside the gene matches: 4. Germline CDR1 reads MNHEY; CDR2 reads SMNVEV (reference sequence). The CDR3 region is CASRQTSGQETQYF. The CDR3 bases are TGTGCCAGCAGGCAGACTAGCGGACAAGAGACCCAGTACTTC.

The V gene is TRBV30, the J gene TRBJ2-1, with a weak D call TRBD2 (6 bases). The V gene lost 5 bases and the J gene lost 10 bases, with 18 bases spanning the gap. Germline assignment: CDR1 GTSNPN and CDR2 SVGIG (reference sequence). The CDR3 runs 13 residues. The CDR3, as DNA: TGTGCCTGGGCAAAAAGGAGGGCCAAGGAGCAGTTCTTC. Its translation: CAWAKRRAKEQFF.

V usage is TRBV9 and J usage is TRBJ2-1; TRBD2 matches at 7 bases. Germline CDR1 SGDLS, CDR2 YYNGEE. V shed 0 bases, J shed 3 bases, and the junction held 9 bases outside the gene matches. This CDR3 has 17 residues. The CDR3 DNA reads as TGTGCCAGCAGCGTAGTAGGTGGGAGCGGGATCTACAATGAGCAGTTCTTC. Translation gives CASSVVGGSGIYNEQFF.

The chain has TRBV18 and TRBJ2-7, with 9 bases lining up with TRBD1. This CDR3 contains 17 residues. Per germline, CDR1 KGHSH and CDR2 LQKENI. V shed 6 bases, J shed 0 bases, and the junction held 12 bases outside the gene matches. Written as DNA, the CDR3 is TGTGCCAGCTCTAACGGGACAGGGTTCCGGAGCTCCTACGAGCAGTACTTC. It specifies CASSNGTGFRSSYEQYF.